A selection of T cell receptor beta chains follows, all from one sample in a study of T cell responses to AZD1222 COVID-19 vaccine. The method was immunoSEQ multiplex PCR; TCRdb's version includes in-frame clones alone and lacks a portion of them. The table lists under 150,000 clones, more than 85% of them singletons. This sample comprised peripheral blood, obtained on day 0 of AZD1222 vaccination. The receptors here all came from an adult in good health. CDR3s include the opening cysteine and the closing phenylalanine or tryptophan. The D gene is left open where the match is weak. Only some rows state a clone size, as once, few, many or a class for expanded clones.

D gene: -; J gene: TRBJ1-4; clone size: -; V gene: TRBV4-2; CDR3 DNA: TGTGCCAGCAGCCAAGATCGACAGTTTGAAAAACTGTTTTTT; CDR3 protein: CASSQDRQFEKLFF
D gene: TRBD1; J gene: TRBJ1-2; clone size: -; V gene: TRBV11-2; CDR3 DNA: TGTGCCAGCAGCTTACAAACAGGGGCCTATGGCTACACCTTC; CDR3 protein: CASSLQTGAYGYTF
D gene: TRBD1; J gene: TRBJ2-2; clone size: -; V gene: TRBV5-1; CDR3 DNA: TGCGCCAGCAGCTTGGAGGCAGGGGGCGCCGGGGAGCTGTTTTTT; CDR3 protein: CASSLEAGGAGELFF
D gene: -; J gene: TRBJ1-2; clone size: -; V gene: TRBV11-2; CDR3 DNA: TGTGCCAGCTCCTCCGGACAGAACTATGGCTACACCTTC; CDR3 protein: CASSSGQNYGYTF
D gene: TRBD1; J gene: TRBJ1-6; clone size: -; V gene: TRBV28; CDR3 DNA: TGTGCCAGCAGTAACTCGGGACAGCGCATCGTGGATTCACCCCTCCACTTT; CDR3 protein: CASSNSGQRIVDSPLHF
D gene: TRBD2; J gene: TRBJ2-5; clone size: -; V gene: TRBV3-1/TRBV3-2; CDR3 DNA: TGTGCCAGCAGCCAAGATACGGCTAGCGGACCACAAGAGACCCAGTACTTC; CDR3 protein: CASSQDTASGPQETQYF
D gene: TRBD1; J gene: TRBJ2-1; clone size: -; V gene: TRBV6-5; CDR3 DNA: TGTGCCAGCAGTTACTCGACGGGACAGGAGCAGTTCTTC; CDR3 protein: CASSYSTGQEQFF
D gene: -; J gene: TRBJ2-7; clone size: -; V gene: TRBV27; CDR3 DNA: TGTGCCAGCAGTGGGGGCAGGGTCCACGAGCAGTACTTC; CDR3 protein: CASSGGRVHEQYF
D gene: -; J gene: TRBJ1-2; clone size: -; V gene: TRBV9; CDR3 DNA: TGTGCCAGCAGGAAAACGTGGGACGGGGCCGGTAACTATGGCTACACCTTC; CDR3 protein: CASRKTWDGAGNYGYTF
D gene: -; J gene: TRBJ1-6; clone size: -; V gene: TRBV19; CDR3 DNA: TGTGCCAGTAGTGAGACAGCGACCGTTTATTCACCCCTCCACTTT; CDR3 protein: CASSETATVYSPLHF
D gene: -; J gene: TRBJ1-1; clone size: -; V gene: TRBV11-2; CDR3 DNA: TGTGCCAGCAGCCCCACCGATTACACTGGGACTTTCTTT; CDR3 protein: CASSPTDYTGTFF
D gene: TRBD2; J gene: TRBJ2-3; clone size: -; V gene: TRBV7-9; CDR3 DNA: TGTGCCAGCAGCCCACGACTAGCGGGGGCCACAGATACGCAGTATTTT; CDR3 protein: CASSPRLAGATDTQYF
D gene: TRBD1; J gene: TRBJ2-7; clone size: once; V gene: TRBV5-6; CDR3 DNA: TGTGCCAGCAGCTTGCAGGGGGTTGGCTACGAGCAGTACTTC; CDR3 protein: CASSLQGVGYEQYF
D gene: -; J gene: TRBJ2-7; clone size: -; V gene: TRBV3-1/TRBV3-2; CDR3 DNA: TGTGCCAGCAGCCAAGACCCCGGGGTCGGCGAGCAGTACTTC; CDR3 protein: CASSQDPGVGEQYF
D gene: -; J gene: TRBJ1-2; clone size: few; V gene: TRBV7-8; CDR3 DNA: TGTGCCAGCCGATTACAGGCCCGCTCCCCCTATGGCTACACCTTC; CDR3 protein: CASRLQARSPYGYTF
D gene: -; J gene: TRBJ1-6; clone size: -; V gene: TRBV5-4; CDR3 DNA: TGTGCCAGCAGCTTGGCCGGGGGGGGTTCTAATTCACCCCTCCACTTT; CDR3 protein: CASSLAGGGSNSPLHF
D gene: TRBD1; J gene: TRBJ1-6; clone size: -; V gene: TRBV2; CDR3 DNA: TGTGCCAGCAGGAGGACAGGGACAAATTCACCCCTCCACTTT; CDR3 protein: CASRRTGTNSPLHF
D gene: -; J gene: TRBJ1-3; clone size: -; V gene: TRBV30; CDR3 DNA: TGTGCCTGGAGTCGGCACTCTGGAAACACCATATATTTT; CDR3 protein: CAWSRHSGNTIYF
D gene: TRBD1; J gene: TRBJ2-7; clone size: few; V gene: TRBV2; CDR3 DNA: TGTGCCAGCAGTGAAGCGCGGACAGGAGGATACGAGCAGTACTTC; CDR3 protein: CASSEARTGGYEQYF
D gene: -; J gene: TRBJ1-6; clone size: -; V gene: TRBV3-1/TRBV3-2; CDR3 DNA: TGTGCCAGCAGCCAAGTCCCTTTGACACCCCTCCACTTT; CDR3 protein: CASSQVPLTPLHF
D gene: -; J gene: TRBJ2-1; clone size: -; V gene: TRBV18; CDR3 DNA: TGTGCCAGCTCACCTTTGCCTACAATCAATGAGCAGTTCTTC; CDR3 protein: CASSPLPTINEQFF
D gene: TRBD2; J gene: TRBJ2-4; clone size: -; V gene: TRBV9; CDR3 DNA: TGTGCCAGCAGCGTAGCGGGGGGGCCGGTCGACATTCAGTACTTC; CDR3 protein: CASSVAGGPVDIQYF
D gene: -; J gene: TRBJ1-5; clone size: -; V gene: TRBV30; CDR3 DNA: TGTGCCTGGAGTGTCTTAGAAGGGATACAGCCCCAGCATTTT; CDR3 protein: CAWSVLEGIQPQHF
D gene: TRBD1; J gene: TRBJ1-1; clone size: -; V gene: TRBV25-1; CDR3 DNA: TGTGCCAGCAGTGGACAGGGTTTTACTGAAGCTTTCTTT; CDR3 protein: CASSGQGFTEAFF
D gene: TRBD1; J gene: TRBJ1-1; clone size: -; V gene: TRBV3-1/TRBV3-2; CDR3 DNA: TGTGCCAGCAGCCAAGGCAGGGGGAGGGTCGGGAACACTGAAGCTTTCTTT; CDR3 protein: CASSQGRGRVGNTEAFF
D gene: -; J gene: TRBJ1-3; clone size: -; V gene: TRBV30; CDR3 DNA: TGTGCCTGGAGGAAGGTTGGAGAAGGGGGGTTCTCTGGAAACACCATATATTTT; CDR3 protein: CAWRKVGEGGFSGNTIYF
D gene: TRBD1; J gene: TRBJ2-7; clone size: -; V gene: TRBV6-5; CDR3 DNA: TGTGCCAGCAGGGGGACAGGGGCCTACGAGCAGTACTTC; CDR3 protein: CASRGTGAYEQYF
D gene: -; J gene: TRBJ2-2; clone size: -; V gene: TRBV24-1; CDR3 DNA: TGTGCCTCATCCCGGGGTACCGGGGAGCTGTTTTTT; CDR3 protein: CASSRGTGELFF
D gene: -; J gene: TRBJ2-1; clone size: -; V gene: TRBV3-1/TRBV3-2; CDR3 DNA: TGTGCCAGCAGCCAGACCCGATCGGGCGAGCAGTTCTTC; CDR3 protein: CASSQTRSGEQFF
D gene: -; J gene: TRBJ1-2; clone size: once; V gene: TRBV29-1; CDR3 DNA: TGCAGCGTTGACAGCCCCCTCAGAGGCTACACCTTC; CDR3 protein: CSVDSPLRGYTF
D gene: -; J gene: TRBJ1-2; clone size: -; V gene: TRBV30; CDR3 DNA: TGTGCCTGGAGTGTTGGGCAAAGGGTATATGGCTACACCTTC; CDR3 protein: CAWSVGQRVYGYTF
D gene: TRBD2; J gene: TRBJ2-7; clone size: -; V gene: TRBV18; CDR3 DNA: TGTGCCAGCTCAACCGGGACTAGCGACGAGCAGTACTTC; CDR3 protein: CASSTGTSDEQYF
D gene: TRBD2; J gene: TRBJ2-1; clone size: -; V gene: TRBV6-2/TRBV6-3; CDR3 DNA: TGTGCCAGCAGTTACTTGTCTGGACTAGCGGGGAGGGATGAGCAGTTCTTC; CDR3 protein: CASSYLSGLAGRDEQFF
D gene: -; J gene: TRBJ2-3; clone size: -; V gene: TRBV3-1/TRBV3-2; CDR3 DNA: TGTGCCAGCAGCCAAGTGGAGGGGGATACGCAGTATTTT; CDR3 protein: CASSQVEGDTQYF
D gene: TRBD2; J gene: TRBJ2-1; clone size: few; V gene: TRBV6-4; CDR3 DNA: TGTGCCAGCAGTGACTCTAGCGGGAGCTACAATGAGCAGTTCTTC; CDR3 protein: CASSDSSGSYNEQFF